The next 8 T cell receptor beta chains were all read from a single sample in a study of blood T cell repertoires in COVID-19. Libraries were prepared by immunoSEQ multiplex PCR; TCRdb keeps only in-frame clonotypes and omits some of them. The sample yields fewer than 200,000 clones, just over 85% seen once. Material: PBMCs or T cells enriched from blood (not recorded which). These receptors were obtained from a woman younger than 35 who had recovered from COVID-19.

V and J are TRBV7-8 and TRBJ2-6, with TRBD1 identical over 11 bases. This CDR3 contains 17 residues. Per germline, CDR1 SGHVS and CDR2 FQNEAQ. V lost 2 bases, J lost 6 bases, and 6 bases stayed unmatched. The CDR3 DNA sequence: TGTGCCAGCAGCTTACGTATGGGACAGGGGGTGGCCAACGTCCTGACTTTC. Its protein product is CASSLRMGQGVANVLTF.

V is TRBV18 and J is TRBJ2-1, with 10 bases aligning to TRBD2. The V segment lost 3 bases and the J segment 7 bases; nucleotides outside the gene matches: 3. The CDR3 is 14 residues long. Germline V gene sequence: CDR1 KGHSH, CDR2 LQKENI. CDR3 in amino acids: CASSPGTSVNEQFF. The CDR3 DNA is TGTGCCAGCTCACCCGGGACTAGCGTGAATGAGCAGTTCTTC. The variable domain in full, with the rest retrieved from reference TRBV18 and TRBJ2-1, is NAGVMQNPRHLVRRRGQEARLRCSPMKGHSHVYWYRQLPEEGLKFMVYLQKENIIDESGMPKERFSAEFPKEGPSILRIQQVVRGDSAAYFCASSPGTSVNEQFFGPGTRLTVL.

This clone has just one count. V and J are TRBV7-9 and TRBJ2-1; the match to TRBD2 covers 10 bases. The V gene end was trimmed by 3 bases and the J gene end by 0 bases; junction bases not matched to a gene: 5. Germline V gene sequence: CDR1 SEHNR, CDR2 FQNEAQ (reference sequence). The CDR3 has 17 residues. CDR3 bases: TGTGCCAGCAGCTTGCCGACTAGCGGGCGCTCCTACAATGAGCAGTTCTTC. This translates into CASSLPTSGRSYNEQFF.

This rearrangement joins TRBV4-3 to TRBJ1-1; 7 bases align to TRBD1. The CDR3 has 17 residues. CDR1 is LGHNA, CDR2 YSLEER, per germline. The trim removed 0 bases at V and 6 bases at J, leaving 13 bases unmatched. Here the CDR3 reads CASSQDYYGGGSAEAFF. The DNA of the CDR3 is TGCGCCAGCAGCCAAGATTATTACGGAGGGGGCAGCGCTGAAGCTTTCTTT.

The chain recombines TRBV6-5 with TRBJ2-7; the D is unclear. V was pared by 7 bases and J by 0 bases, with 13 bases between. The CDR3 is 14 residues long. Germline V gene lookup returns CDR1 MNHEY and CDR2 SVGAGI. The CDR3 coding sequence is TGTGCCAGCAACCAGATCGGGTACTCCTACGAGCAGTACTTC. This codes for CASNQIGYSYEQYF.

The rearrangement joins TRBV5-4 to TRBJ1-1, with TRBD1 as a possible D gene (5 bases). The length of the CDR3 is 15 residues. Germline V gene data show CDR1 as SGHNT and CDR2 as YYREEE (reference sequence). V was pared by 2 bases and J by 1 base, with 12 bases between. CDR3: CASSFTGWGNTEAFF. CDR3 DNA: TGTGCCAGCAGCTTCACAGGTTGGGGGAACACTGAAGCTTTCTTT. Complete variable domain (other parts from reference TRBV5-4 and TRBJ1-1): ETGVTQSPTHLIKTRGQQVTLRCSSQSGHNTVSWYQQALGQGPQFIFQYYREEENGRGNFPPRFSGLQFPNYSSELNVNALELDDSALYLCASSFTGWGNTEAFFGQGTRLTVV.

This clone was detected only once. V and J are TRBV5-1 and TRBJ2-1; D unclear. This CDR3 has 15 amino acids. V was clipped by 5 bases and J by 0 bases, with 12 bases between them. Looked up from germline, CDR1 is SGHRS and CDR2 is YFSETQ. The CDR3 spells CASRPGESSYNEQFF. The CDR3 DNA reads as TGCGCCAGCAGGCCGGGTGAGAGCTCCTACAATGAGCAGTTCTTC.

The V call is TRBV3-1 (or the pseudogene TRBV3-2), the J call TRBJ2-5; TRBD2 matches at 12 bases. This CDR3 is 16 amino acids long. Germline assignment: CDR1 LGHDT and CDR2 YNNKEL (reference sequence). Trimming at V came to 2 bases and at J to 5 bases, leaving 6 bases not matched to a gene. The CDR3 sequence: CASSQLAGGPWETQYF. For the CDR3, the DNA is TGTGCCAGCAGCCAACTAGCGGGGGGGCCTTGGGAGACCCAGTACTTC.